This TCR beta chain was documented in a study of blood T cell repertoires in COVID-19. About the study: Both acute and convalescent COVID-19 samples were obtained from the United States, Italy and Spain. T cells, B-cell-depleted T cells, or PBMCs provided the cDNA or gDNA that served as material.

Clones were read by immunoSEQ multiplex PCR, and TCRdb kept only the in-frame ones, dropping some. Of roughly 38,000 clones detected, roughly 90% appear once; the ten largest clones hold around 10%. This CDR3 is built from 12 residues. Germline loops: CDR1 MNHEY, CDR2 SVGAGI. V was shortened by 5 bases and J by 4 bases, with 6 bases between the two germline ends. Sample: peripheral blood. The chain combines TRBV6-5 with TRBJ2-1; no reliable D call. The sequence derives from a man in his 70s with acute or convalescent COVID-19. The chain's CDR3 is CASSRVYNEQFF. Written as DNA, the CDR3 is TGTGCCAGCAGTAGAGTGTACAATGAGCAGTTCTTC.